Shown below are 10 T cell receptor beta chains from a single sample sequenced in a study of T cell responses to AZD1222 COVID-19 vaccine. The assay was immunoSEQ multiplex PCR, and TCRdb's table has in-frame clones only and misses some. The sample comprises about 86,000 clones, approximately 90% of which are singletons, and approximately 2.1% rests with the top ten. Sequencing was performed on peripheral blood, taken on day 0 of AZD1222 vaccination. These receptors were obtained from an adult in good health.

The rearrangement links TRBV30 to TRBJ1-1; tentative D call: TRBD1 (5 bases). Deletions cut 1 base from V and 7 bases from J, with 16 bases between. The CDR3 has 14 amino acids. Germline V CDR1 and CDR2: GTSNPN, SVGIG (reference sequence). CDR3 sequence: CAWSGQLGGFEAFF. Written as DNA, the CDR3 is TGTGCCTGGAGTGGACAACTCGGGGGTTTTGAAGCTTTCTTT.

This chain connects TRBV5-1 to TRBJ2-7, with D perhaps matching TRBD2 (7 bases). Germline-derived CDR1 and CDR2 are SGHRS and YFSETQ. CDR3 length: 13 residues. Trimming stripped 0 bases from V and 11 bases from J, with 15 bases between. This CDR3 reads CASSLGPQRDKYF. CDR3 in DNA: TGCGCCAGCAGCTTGGGACCCCAGCGGGACAAGTACTTC.

The chain recombines TRBV5-6 with TRBJ1-6; D unclear. The CDR3 contains 14 residues. CDR1 SGHDT and CDR2 YYEEEE come from the germline V gene. Trimming removed 0 bases from V and 6 bases from J, with 7 bases in between. The CDR3 DNA is TGTGCCAGCAGCTTGGTCCACCTTAATTCACCCCTCCACTTT. It yields the protein CASSLVHLNSPLHF. The whole variable domain, filled in from reference TRBV5-6 and TRBJ1-6, reads DAGVTQSPTHLIKTRGQQVTLRCSPKSGHDTVSWYQQALGQGPQFIFQYYEEEERQRGNFPDRFSGHQFPNYSSELNVNALLLGDSALYLCASSLVHLNSPLHFGNGTRLTVT.

The chain uses TRBV6-5 and TRBJ2-7; 12 bases fit TRBD2. The CDR3 sequence is 14 residues long. V gave up 7 bases and J gave up 2 bases; unmatched junction bases: 3. Germline CDR1 reads MNHEY; CDR2 reads SVGAGI. The CDR3 coding sequence is TGTGCCAGCACCCCTAGCGGGAGGGCCTACGAGCAGTACTTC. Its protein is CASTPSGRAYEQYF.

The chain couples TRBV3-1 (or the pseudogene TRBV3-2) to TRBJ1-1; D remains unclear. The germline V gene encodes CDR1 LGHDT and CDR2 YNNKEL (reference sequence). The CDR3 length is 15 residues. V lost 0 bases, J lost 5 bases, and 13 bases lay in between. The CDR3 nucleotides read TGTGCCAGCAGCCAAGAAATCATCGCGGGGACTGAAGCTTTCTTT. Its translation: CASSQEIIAGTEAFF.

The V and J genes are TRBV5-1 and TRBJ1-1; 8 nucleotides agree with TRBD1. CDR1 and CDR2 from the germline V gene are SGHRS and YFSETQ. The CDR3 runs to 15 residues. The ends lost 0 bases at V and 7 bases at J; junction bases unmatched: 8. CDR3 nucleotides: TGCGCCAGCAGCTTGGGAGGGGACAGGTGGGATGAAGCTTTCTTT. It yields the protein CASSLGGDRWDEAFF.

The chain has TRBV6-5 and TRBJ1-3; no clear D. CDR1 is MNHEY, CDR2 SVGAGI, per germline. The CDR3 loop spans 15 amino acids. V was trimmed by 2 bases and J by 0 bases, leaving 8 bases between them. CDR3 loop: CASSYRQSSGNTIYF. The CDR3 nucleotides read TGTGCCAGCAGTTACAGGCAGAGCTCTGGAAACACCATATATTTT.

DNA for the CDR3: TGTGCCAGCAGTGCGGGACAGGGGTATGGCTACACCTTC. It translates to CASSAGQGYGYTF. V gene TRBV2 combines with J gene TRBJ1-2; 10 bases are shared with TRBD1. The V gene's germline CDR1 is SNHLY and CDR2 FYNNEI. The CDR3 length is 13 residues. The V gene end was trimmed by 4 bases and the J gene end by 5 bases; junction bases not matched to a gene: 1. The full variable domain, rest sourced from reference TRBV2 and TRBJ1-2, is EPEVTQTPSHQVTQMGQEVILRCVPISNHLYFYWYRQILGQKVEFLVSFYNNEISEKSEIFDDQFSVERPDGSNFTLKIRSTKLEDSAMYFCASSAGQGYGYTFGSGTRLTVV.

This clone was recorded only once. The rearrangement uses TRBV2 and TRBJ2-3; D is tentatively TRBD1 or TRBD2 (5 bases each). The CDR3 has 14 residues. V shed 7 bases and J shed 2 bases, with 13 bases lying between them. Germline loops: CDR1 SNHLY, CDR2 FYNNEI. The CDR3 DNA reads TGTGCCAGCAAAGAGGGGTTCGCCACAGATACGCAGTATTTT. This encodes CASKEGFATDTQYF.

The chain is built from TRBV2 and TRBJ1-1; 7 bases map to TRBD1. The CDR3 is made up of 14 amino acids. Germline V gene sequence: CDR1 SNHLY, CDR2 FYNNEI. V was clipped by 8 bases and J by 5 bases; unmatched bases: 11. CDR3 residues: CASGFLTGATEAFF. As DNA, the CDR3 is TGTGCCAGCGGGTTCCTTACAGGGGCGACTGAAGCTTTCTTT. Full variable domain (outside the CDR3, taken from reference TRBV2 and TRBJ1-1): EPEVTQTPSHQVTQMGQEVILRCVPISNHLYFYWYRQILGQKVEFLVSFYNNEISEKSEIFDDQFSVERPDGSNFTLKIRSTKLEDSAMYFCASGFLTGATEAFFGQGTRLTVV.